This T cell receptor beta chain was profiled in a study of TIL therapy for anti-PD-1-resistant metastatic lung cancer. Study-wide context: Median tumor mutation burden was roughly 1.4 mutations per megabase. The study's findings and limits: The baseline peripheral repertoire was partially replaced by infused TIL clonotypes that later decayed.

Concerning this clone itself: Its antigen is currently unknown.

The libraries were made with immunoSEQ v3. Here immunoSEQ multiplex PCR was the method, and the copy in TCRdb shows in-frame clones only, minus some. The sample records under 60,000 clones, about 86% being singletons. This sample's time point: pre-treatment sample, taken before nivolumab and TIL therapy. Enrollment ran from late 2017 to January 2020. The V segment lost 8 bases and the J segment 6 bases; nucleotides outside the gene matches: 7. There are 14 residues in the CDR3. From germline, CDR1 is MDHEN and CDR2 SYDVKM. V gene TRBV28 combines with J gene TRBJ2-2; 9 bases agree with TRBD1. The input for sequencing was blood, taken at baseline. The receptor comes from a person between 30 and 80 years old with non-small cell lung cancer. The CDR3 DNA reads TGTGCCAGCCGCCCGGACAGGGGACCCGGGGAGCTGTTTTTT. Its protein is CASRPDRGPGELFF. The full variable domain, rest sourced from reference TRBV28 and TRBJ2-2, is DVKVTQSSRYLVKRTGEKVFLECVQDMDHENMFWYRQDPGLGLRLIYFSYDVKMKEKGDIPEGYSVSREKKERFSLILESASTNQTSMYLCASRPDRGPGELFFGEGSRLTVL.